These 21 T cell receptor beta chains came from one sample sequenced in a study of T cells after yellow fever vaccination. TCRdb processed the 5' RACE reads anew with MiXCR; each CDR3 protein has one entry. The table lists about 220,000 distinct CDR3 sequences, approximately 3.3% of them singletons. The sample consisted of CD4+ T cells sorted from PBMCs, taken 10 days after the yellow fever booster vaccination. Source of these receptors: a man aged 18 to 30 who received the YFV17D yellow fever vaccine.

This clonotype was counted a few times. The rearrangement links TRBV3-1 to TRBJ1-2; D is possibly TRBD1 (5 bases). From germline, CDR1 is LGHDT and CDR2 YNNKEL (reference sequence). Between the trimmed V and J ends, which lost 4 bases and 3 bases, there was a span of 15 bases. This CDR3 is 15 amino acids long. The CDR3 region has the DNA TGTGCCAGCAGCCGCGGGACGGATCCAGACTATGGCTACACCTTC. This gives the protein CASSRGTDPDYGYTF.

This clonotype came up a few times. V is TRBV14 and J is TRBJ2-3; 7 nucleotides line up with TRBD2. From germline, CDR1 is SGHDN and CDR2 FVKESK. Losses at the gene ends were 5 bases for V and 4 bases for J; bases not matched to a gene: 9. The CDR3 is 15 amino acids. CDR3 residues: CASSATAGEPDTQYF. The CDR3 bases are TGTGCCAGCAGCGCTACGGCGGGGGAACCAGATACGCAGTATTTT.

There are a few counts of this clonotype. The chain carries TRBV18 and TRBJ1-1; a possible D gene is TRBD1 (6 bases). The CDR3 spans 15 residues. V shed 5 bases and J shed 4 bases, with 17 bases lying between them. Germline-derived CDR1 and CDR2 are KGHSH and LQKENI. The CDR3 sequence is CASSEYRQGITEAFF. The CDR3 nucleotides are TGTGCCAGCTCAGAATATCGGCAGGGGATCACTGAAGCTTTCTTT.

About this clonotype: With a much larger clone just one base away, this may be a read error. The chain is built from TRBV6-5 and TRBJ2-2; possible D gene TRBD2, 7 bases. Germline values: CDR1 MNHEY, CDR2 SVGAGI. The CDR3 loop spans 15 amino acids. In DNA, the CDR3 is TGTGCCAGCTGTTATTGGGGGGGGCGCACCGGGGAGCTGTTTTTT. Translated, it gives CASCYWGGRTGELFF.

This clonotype was counted many times. V is TRBV6-6 and J is TRBJ1-4, with D hard to call. In germline, CDR1 is MNHNY, CDR2 SVGAGI (reference sequence). This CDR3 contains 15 residues. V was pared by 6 bases and J by 4 bases, with 15 bases between. The DNA of the CDR3 is TGTGCCAGCAGCCCCGCTCGACGGGTTAATGAAAAACTGTTTTTT. Translating it yields CASSPARRVNEKLFF.

This clonotype was detected many times. This chain connects TRBV15 to TRBJ1-2; D unresolved. Germline V gives CDR1 LNHNV, CDR2 YYDKDF (reference sequence). V lost 0 bases, J lost 5 bases, and 7 bases lay in between. The CDR3 is 13 residues long. Written as DNA, the CDR3 is TGTGCCACCAGCAGAGAAAGCACGTATGGCTACACCTTC. Amino acid sequence: CATSRESTYGYTF. The full variable domain, in which reference TRBV15 and TRBJ1-2 provide the parts outside the CDR3, is DAMVIQNPRYQVTQFGKPVTLSCSQTLNHNVMYWYQQKSSQAPKLLFHYYDKDFNNEADTPDNFQSRRPNTSFCFLDIRSPGLGDTAMYLCATSRESTYGYTFGSGTRLTVV.

This clonotype was detected only a few times. This sequence joins TRBV7-9 and TRBJ2-1; D may correspond to TRBD1 or TRBD2 (6 bases each). CDR1 and CDR2 (germline): SEHNR, FQNEAQ (reference sequence). This CDR3 comprises 15 residues. V was shortened by 4 bases and J by 6 bases, with 16 bases between the two germline ends. The CDR3 reads CASSSQGGPGNEQFF. The CDR3 DNA sequence: TGTGCCAGCAGCTCTCAAGGGGGGCCCGGCAATGAGCAGTTCTTC.

The rearrangement uses TRBV12-3 or TRBV12-4 and TRBJ2-5; TRBD2 matches 13 bases. The CDR3 contains 15 residues. V was pared by 3 bases and J by 5 bases, with 3 bases of the junction left unmatched. CDR3 loop: CASSLGLAGRETQYF. The DNA for the CDR3 is TGTGCCAGCAGTTTGGGACTAGCGGGGAGGGAGACCCAGTACTTC.

This clonotype occurred many times. In DNA form, the CDR3 reads TGTGCCAGCAGCTCGCAGGGGGCCGGCGGGGAGCTGTTTTTT. It yields the protein CASSSQGAGGELFF. The chain links TRBV7-2 to TRBJ2-2, with TRBD1 matching over 8 bases. The CDR3 runs 14 residues. The junction had 5 bases not matched to a gene; V was cut back by 4 bases and J by 7 bases. Looked up from germline, CDR1 is SGHTA and CDR2 is FQGNSA.

This clonotype was detected many times. The chain recombines TRBV5-1 with TRBJ2-3; D may be TRBD1 (5 bases). The CDR3 runs 13 residues. The V gene's germline CDR1 is SGHRS and CDR2 YFSETQ. Trimming left V 0 bases short and J 6 bases short, with 8 bases between. CDR3 in DNA: TGCGCCAGCAGCTTGGGACAGACGGATACGCAGTATTTT. It encodes CASSLGQTDTQYF.

The chain uses TRBV23-1 and TRBJ2-4, with a tentative D call TRBD1 (6 bases). TRBV23-1 falls under the ORF class, with uncertain function. With 7 bases removed from V and 0 bases from J, the gap between germline ends came to 19 bases. This CDR3 spans 17 amino acids. The CDR3 here is CASTNSRGQLAKNIQYF. CDR3 sequence (DNA): TGCGCCAGCACTAACAGCCGGGGACAACTAGCCAAAAACATTCAGTACTTC.

This clonotype has a handful of counts. The chain couples TRBV12-3 or TRBV12-4 to TRBJ1-5; D unclear. This CDR3 comprises 15 residues. V lost 7 bases and J lost 1, with 14 bases in between. The CDR3 DNA follows: TGTGCCAGCACCGAAGGCGGAGGGAGCAATCAGCCCCAGCATTTT. Protein product: CASTEGGGSNQPQHF.

The chain is built from TRBV10-3 and TRBJ1-1, with D possibly matching TRBD1 (6 bases). The CDR3 sequence is 14 residues long. Germline V gene sequence: CDR1 ENHRY, CDR2 SYGVKD. V was pared by 10 bases and J by 6 bases, with 21 bases between. The CDR3 region has the DNA TGTGCCACCCAAGAGACTACAGGGTTCCCTGAAGCTTTCTTT. Amino acids: CATQETTGFPEAFF.

The sample holds many counts of this clonotype. CDR3 nucleotide sequence: TGTGCCAGCAGCTCCCAAGAGGGGCAGGGGGAGTTCTTC. Amino acid sequence: CASSSQEGQGEFF. The rearrangement uses TRBV28 and TRBJ2-1, with 7 bases aligning to TRBD1. Losses at the gene ends were 6 bases for V and 14 bases for J; bases not matched to a gene: 13. In germline, CDR1 is MDHEN, CDR2 SYDVKM. The CDR3 sequence is 13 residues long. Full variable domain (outside the CDR3, taken from reference TRBV28 and TRBJ2-1): DVKVTQSSRYLVKRTGEKVFLECVQDMDHENMFWYRQDPGLGLRLIYFSYDVKMKEKGDIPEGYSVSREKKERFSLILESASTNQTSMYLCASSSQEGQGEFFGPGTRLTVL.

This chain connects TRBV4-2 to TRBJ2-7; 8 bases are shared with TRBD2. The trim removed 0 bases at V and 0 bases at J, leaving 10 bases unmatched. The CDR3 spans 18 residues. CDR1 is LGHNA and CDR2 is YNFKEQ in the germline V gene. CDR3 nucleotide sequence: TGTGCCAGCAGCCAAGATCAAGTCGGGGGGGTCATCTCCTACGAGCAGTACTTC. Residues: CASSQDQVGGVISYEQYF.

This clonotype was counted ten times or more. The chain has TRBV4-1 and TRBJ2-1; 9 nucleotides align to TRBD1. Germline V gives CDR1 MGHRA, CDR2 YSYEKL. V was clipped by 2 bases and J by 8 bases; unmatched bases: 7. The CDR3 has 15 residues. The CDR3 loop reads CASSQPRDRVHEQFF. In nucleotides, the CDR3 is TGCGCCAGCAGCCAACCCCGGGACAGGGTCCATGAGCAGTTCTTC.

The chain is built from TRBV5-1 and TRBJ2-3, with TRBD1 as a possible D gene (5 bases). V lost 0 bases and J 0 bases, leaving 11 bases between the germline ends. Germline loops: CDR1 SGHRS, CDR2 YFSETQ. The CDR3 runs to 16 residues. The CDR3 reads CASSLAVSGSTDTQYF. Here the CDR3 DNA reads TGCGCCAGCAGCTTGGCCGTTTCAGGGAGCACAGATACGCAGTATTTT.

This rearrangement joins TRBV6-4 to TRBJ2-3; 9 positions agree with TRBD2. Germline V gene data show CDR1 as MRHNA and CDR2 as SNTAGT. The V segment lost 5 bases and the J segment 5 bases; nucleotides outside the gene matches: 11. This CDR3 comprises 16 residues. The CDR3 DNA reads as TGTGCCAGCAGTAGGGAACCAGCGGGGGGCGGAGATACGCAGTATTTT. Translation gives CASSREPAGGGDTQYF.

The table lists this clonotype with many counts. The chain employs TRBV5-4 and TRBJ2-1, with D perhaps matching TRBD1 (6 bases). The CDR3 totals 14 residues. Trimming stripped 2 bases from V and 3 bases from J, with 9 bases between. Germline V lookup: CDR1 SGHNT, CDR2 YYREEE (reference sequence). CDR3 sequence (DNA): TGTGCCAGCAGCTTCCAGGGGAGCTACAATGAGCAGTTCTTC. Translation: CASSFQGSYNEQFF.

A few counts support this clonotype. The genes are TRBV7-6 and TRBJ2-5; a possible D gene is TRBD1 (5 bases). The CDR3 loop spans 16 amino acids. Trimming took off 1 base at V and 0 bases at J, with 12 bases between the two ends. Germline CDR1 and CDR2: SGHVS and FNYEAQ. The CDR3 nucleotides are TGTGCCAGCAGCTTAGAACAGGCCATGTACCAAGAGACCCAGTACTTC. Its translation is CASSLEQAMYQETQYF.

This clonotype was seen a handful of times. The chain recombines TRBV3-1 with TRBJ1-1; unclear D gene. Trimming removed 1 base at V and 9 bases at J, with 15 bases between. The CDR3 has 14 residues. The germline gives CDR1 LGHDT, CDR2 YNNKEL (reference sequence). CDR3 nucleotides: TGTGCCAGCAGCCAAGGAGAGACTGGTGTGAAAGCTTTCTTT. Translation: CASSQGETGVKAFF.